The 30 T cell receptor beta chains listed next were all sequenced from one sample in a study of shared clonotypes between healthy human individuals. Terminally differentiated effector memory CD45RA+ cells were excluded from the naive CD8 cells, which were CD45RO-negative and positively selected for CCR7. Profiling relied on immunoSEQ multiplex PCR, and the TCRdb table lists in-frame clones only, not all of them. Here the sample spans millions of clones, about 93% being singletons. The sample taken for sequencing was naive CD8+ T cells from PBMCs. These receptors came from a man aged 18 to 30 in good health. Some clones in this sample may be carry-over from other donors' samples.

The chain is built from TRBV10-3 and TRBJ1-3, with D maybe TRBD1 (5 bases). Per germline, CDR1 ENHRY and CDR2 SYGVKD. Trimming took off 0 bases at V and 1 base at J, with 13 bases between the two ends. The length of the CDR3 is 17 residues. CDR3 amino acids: CAISESVGRQSGNTIYF. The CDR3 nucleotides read TGTGCCATCAGTGAGTCGGTGGGGCGACAATCTGGAAACACCATATATTTT.

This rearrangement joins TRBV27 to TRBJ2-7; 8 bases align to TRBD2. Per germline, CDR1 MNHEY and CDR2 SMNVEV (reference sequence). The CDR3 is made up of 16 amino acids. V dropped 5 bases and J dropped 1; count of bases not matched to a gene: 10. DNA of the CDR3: TGTGCCAGCAGTCCAATCAGGGTAGCGGGATCCTACGAGCAGTACTTC. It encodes CASSPIRVAGSYEQYF.

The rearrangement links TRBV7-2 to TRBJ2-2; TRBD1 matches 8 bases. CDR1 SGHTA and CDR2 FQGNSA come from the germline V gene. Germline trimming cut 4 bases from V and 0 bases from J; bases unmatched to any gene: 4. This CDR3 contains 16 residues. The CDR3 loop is CASSSRTGSNTGELFF. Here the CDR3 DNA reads TGTGCCAGCAGCTCCCGGACAGGGTCGAACACCGGGGAGCTGTTTTTT.

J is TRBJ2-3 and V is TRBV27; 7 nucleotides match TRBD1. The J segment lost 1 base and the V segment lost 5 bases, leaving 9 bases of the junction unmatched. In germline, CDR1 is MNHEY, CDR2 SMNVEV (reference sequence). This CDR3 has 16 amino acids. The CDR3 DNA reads TGTGCCAGCAGTCCCGTGAGGGGGCCGGGCACAGATACGCAGTATTTT. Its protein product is CASSPVRGPGTDTQYF.

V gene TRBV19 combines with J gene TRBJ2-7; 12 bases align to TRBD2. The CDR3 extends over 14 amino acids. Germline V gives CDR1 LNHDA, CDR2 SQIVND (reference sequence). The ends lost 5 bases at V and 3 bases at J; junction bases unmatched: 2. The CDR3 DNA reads TGTGCCAGTAGTCCGACTAGCGGGGGCTACGAGCAGTACTTC. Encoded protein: CASSPTSGGYEQYF.

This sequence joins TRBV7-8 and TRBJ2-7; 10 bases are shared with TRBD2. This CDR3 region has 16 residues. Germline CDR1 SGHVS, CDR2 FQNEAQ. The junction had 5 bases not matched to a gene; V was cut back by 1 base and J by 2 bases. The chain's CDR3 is CASSLDNLAGAYEQYF. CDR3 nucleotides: TGTGCCAGCAGCTTAGATAATCTAGCGGGAGCCTACGAGCAGTACTTC.

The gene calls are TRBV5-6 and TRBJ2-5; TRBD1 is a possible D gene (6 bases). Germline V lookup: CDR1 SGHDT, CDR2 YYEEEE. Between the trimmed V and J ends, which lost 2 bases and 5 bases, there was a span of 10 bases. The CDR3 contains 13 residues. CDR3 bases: TGTGCCAGCAGCTTAGACCAGGGGGAGACCCAGTACTTC. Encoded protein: CASSLDQGETQYF.

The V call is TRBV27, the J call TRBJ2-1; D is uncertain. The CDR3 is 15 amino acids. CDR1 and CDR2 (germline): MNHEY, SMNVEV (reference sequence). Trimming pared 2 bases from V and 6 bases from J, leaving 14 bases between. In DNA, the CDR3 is TGTGCCAGCAGTTTACTGGGGATTACGGTCAATGAGCAGTTCTTC. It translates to CASSLLGITVNEQFF.

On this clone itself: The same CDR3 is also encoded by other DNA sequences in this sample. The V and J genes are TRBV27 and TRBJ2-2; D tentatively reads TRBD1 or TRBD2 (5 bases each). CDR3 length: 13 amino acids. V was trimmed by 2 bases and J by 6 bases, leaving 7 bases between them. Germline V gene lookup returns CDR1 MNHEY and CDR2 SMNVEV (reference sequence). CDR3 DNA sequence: TGTGCCAGCAGTTTAGTGGGGGCCGGGGAGCTGTTTTTT. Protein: CASSLVGAGELFF.

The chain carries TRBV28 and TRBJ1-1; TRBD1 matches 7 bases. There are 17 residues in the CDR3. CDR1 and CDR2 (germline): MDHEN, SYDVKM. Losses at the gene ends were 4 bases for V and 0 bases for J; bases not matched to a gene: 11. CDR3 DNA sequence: TGTGCCAGCAGTTCCTCTAGAGCCGGGACAGTGAACACTGAAGCTTTCTTT. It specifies CASSSSRAGTVNTEAFF.

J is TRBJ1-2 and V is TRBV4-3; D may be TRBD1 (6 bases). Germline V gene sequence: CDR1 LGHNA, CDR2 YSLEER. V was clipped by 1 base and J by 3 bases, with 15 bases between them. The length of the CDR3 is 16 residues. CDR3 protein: CASSQAMSGAYYGYTF. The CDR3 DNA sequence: TGCGCCAGCAGCCAAGCTATGTCAGGGGCTTACTATGGCTACACCTTC.

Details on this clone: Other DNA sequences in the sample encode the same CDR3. The CDR3 DNA reads as TGTGCCAGCAGCGTAGTAGCGGGAGGGCGGTATGAGCAGTTCTTC. Amino acids: CASSVVAGGRYEQFF. V and J are TRBV9 and TRBJ2-1; 11 nucleotides agree with TRBD2. The CDR3 is 15 amino acids. With 0 bases clipped from V and 8 bases from J, the junction kept 4 bases outside the gene matches. Germline assignment: CDR1 SGDLS and CDR2 YYNGEE. Drawing the rest from reference TRBV9 and TRBJ2-1, the complete variable domain is DSGVTQTPKHLITATGQRVTLRCSPRSGDLSVYWYQQSLDQGLQFLIQYYNGEERAKGNILERFSAQQFPDLHSELNLSSLELGDSALYFCASSVVAGGRYEQFFGPGTRLTVL.

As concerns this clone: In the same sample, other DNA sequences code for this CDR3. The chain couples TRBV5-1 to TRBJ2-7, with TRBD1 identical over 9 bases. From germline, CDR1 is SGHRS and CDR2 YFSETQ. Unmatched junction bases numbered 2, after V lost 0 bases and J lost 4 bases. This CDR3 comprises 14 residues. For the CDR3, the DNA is TGCGCCAGCAGCTTGGTGGACAGGGGATACGAGCAGTACTTC. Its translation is CASSLVDRGYEQYF.

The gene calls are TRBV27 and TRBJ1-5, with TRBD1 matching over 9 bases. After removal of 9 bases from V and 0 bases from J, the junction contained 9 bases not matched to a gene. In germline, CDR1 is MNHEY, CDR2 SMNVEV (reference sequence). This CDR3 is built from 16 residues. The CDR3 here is CARKGQGPYSNQPQHF. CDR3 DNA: TGTGCCAGAAAGGGACAGGGACCTTATAGCAATCAGCCCCAGCATTTT.

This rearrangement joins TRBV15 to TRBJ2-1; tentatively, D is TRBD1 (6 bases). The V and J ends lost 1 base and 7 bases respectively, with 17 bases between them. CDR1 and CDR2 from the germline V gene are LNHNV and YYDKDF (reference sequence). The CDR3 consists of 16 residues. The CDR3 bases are TGTGCCACCAGCAGAGCTGGGGGACAACCCATAAATGAGCAGTTCTTC. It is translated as CATSRAGGQPINEQFF.

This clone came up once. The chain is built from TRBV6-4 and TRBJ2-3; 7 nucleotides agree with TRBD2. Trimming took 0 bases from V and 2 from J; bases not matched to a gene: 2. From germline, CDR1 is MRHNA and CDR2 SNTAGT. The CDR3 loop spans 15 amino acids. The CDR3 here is CASSDSLADTDTQYF. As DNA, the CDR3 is TGTGCCAGCAGTGACTCGCTAGCGGACACAGATACGCAGTATTTT.

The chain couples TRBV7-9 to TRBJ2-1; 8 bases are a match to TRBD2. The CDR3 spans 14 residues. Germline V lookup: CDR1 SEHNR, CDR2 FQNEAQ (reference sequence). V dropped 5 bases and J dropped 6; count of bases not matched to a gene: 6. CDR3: CASSPWTSSNEQFF. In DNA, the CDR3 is TGTGCCAGCAGCCCCTGGACTAGCAGCAATGAGCAGTTCTTC.

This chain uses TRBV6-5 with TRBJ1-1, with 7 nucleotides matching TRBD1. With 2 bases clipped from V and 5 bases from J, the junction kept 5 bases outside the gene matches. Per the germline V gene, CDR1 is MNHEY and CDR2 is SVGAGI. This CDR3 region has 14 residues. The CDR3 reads CASSYEGARTEAFF. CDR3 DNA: TGTGCCAGCAGTTACGAGGGGGCTAGGACTGAAGCTTTCTTT.

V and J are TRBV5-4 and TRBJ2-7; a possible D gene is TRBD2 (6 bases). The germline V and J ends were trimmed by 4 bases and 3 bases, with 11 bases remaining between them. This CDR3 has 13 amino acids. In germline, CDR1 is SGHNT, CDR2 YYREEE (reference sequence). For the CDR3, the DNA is TGTGCCAGCAGCGCGGGACGGAACTACGAGCAGTACTTC. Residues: CASSAGRNYEQYF.

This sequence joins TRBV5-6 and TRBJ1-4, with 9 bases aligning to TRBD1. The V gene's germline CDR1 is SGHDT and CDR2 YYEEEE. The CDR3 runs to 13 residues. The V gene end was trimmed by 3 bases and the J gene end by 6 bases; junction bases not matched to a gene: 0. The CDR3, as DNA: TGTGCCAGCAGCTGGGACAGGGATGAAAAACTGTTTTTT. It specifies CASSWDRDEKLFF. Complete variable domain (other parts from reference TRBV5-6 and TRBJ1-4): DAGVTQSPTHLIKTRGQQVTLRCSPKSGHDTVSWYQQALGQGPQFIFQYYEEEERQRGNFPDRFSGHQFPNYSSELNVNALLLGDSALYLCASSWDRDEKLFFGSGTQLSVL.

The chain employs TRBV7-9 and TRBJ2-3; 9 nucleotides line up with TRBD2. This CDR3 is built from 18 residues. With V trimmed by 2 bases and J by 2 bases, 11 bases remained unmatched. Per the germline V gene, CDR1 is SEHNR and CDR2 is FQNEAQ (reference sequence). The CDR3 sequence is CASSLPPQTSGYTDTQYF. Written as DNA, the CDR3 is TGTGCCAGCAGCTTACCCCCGCAGACTAGCGGATACACAGATACGCAGTATTTT.

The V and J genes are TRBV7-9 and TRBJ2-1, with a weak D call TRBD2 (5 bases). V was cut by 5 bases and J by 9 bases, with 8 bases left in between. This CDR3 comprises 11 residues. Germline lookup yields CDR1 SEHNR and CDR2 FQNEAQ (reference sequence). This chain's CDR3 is CASSPGSEQFF. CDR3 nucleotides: TGTGCCAGCAGCCCTGGGAGTGAGCAGTTCTTC.

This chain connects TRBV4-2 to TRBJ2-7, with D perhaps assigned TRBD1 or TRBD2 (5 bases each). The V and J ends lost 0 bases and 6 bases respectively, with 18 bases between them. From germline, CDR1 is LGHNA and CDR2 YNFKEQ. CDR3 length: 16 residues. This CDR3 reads CASSQDLAGTLSEQYF. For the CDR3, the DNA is TGTGCCAGCAGCCAAGATCTGGCCGGGACGCTTAGCGAGCAGTACTTC.

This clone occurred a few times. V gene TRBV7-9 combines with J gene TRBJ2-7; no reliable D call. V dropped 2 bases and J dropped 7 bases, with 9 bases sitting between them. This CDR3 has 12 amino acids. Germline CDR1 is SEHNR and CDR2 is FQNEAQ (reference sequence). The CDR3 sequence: CASSLYSNEQYF. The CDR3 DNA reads TGTGCCAGCAGCTTATACAGCAATGAGCAGTACTTC.

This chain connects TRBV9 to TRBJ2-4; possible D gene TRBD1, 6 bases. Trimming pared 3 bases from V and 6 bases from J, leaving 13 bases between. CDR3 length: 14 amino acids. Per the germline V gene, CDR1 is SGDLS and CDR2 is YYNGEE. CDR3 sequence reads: CASSAYRVANIQYF. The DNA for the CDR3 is TGTGCCAGCAGCGCCTACAGGGTCGCAAACATTCAGTACTTC.

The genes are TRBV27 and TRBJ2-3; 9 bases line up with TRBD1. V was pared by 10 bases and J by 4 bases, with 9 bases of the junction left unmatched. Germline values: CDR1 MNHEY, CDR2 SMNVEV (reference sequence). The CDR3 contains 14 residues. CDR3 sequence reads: CATSATGGADTQYF. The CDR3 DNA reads TGTGCCACCTCGGCGACAGGGGGGGCAGATACGCAGTATTTT.

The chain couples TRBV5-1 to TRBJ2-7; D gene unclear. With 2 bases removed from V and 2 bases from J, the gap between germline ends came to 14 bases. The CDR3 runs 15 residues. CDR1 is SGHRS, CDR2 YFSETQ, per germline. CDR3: CASSFGGGSTYEQYF. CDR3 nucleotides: TGCGCCAGCAGCTTCGGCGGCGGCAGCACCTACGAGCAGTACTTC. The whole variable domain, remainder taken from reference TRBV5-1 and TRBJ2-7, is KAGVTQTPRYLIKTRGQQVTLSCSPISGHRSVSWYQQTPGQGLQFLFEYFSETQRNKGNFPGRFSGRQFSNSRSEMNVSTLELGDSALYLCASSFGGGSTYEQYFGPGTRLTVT.

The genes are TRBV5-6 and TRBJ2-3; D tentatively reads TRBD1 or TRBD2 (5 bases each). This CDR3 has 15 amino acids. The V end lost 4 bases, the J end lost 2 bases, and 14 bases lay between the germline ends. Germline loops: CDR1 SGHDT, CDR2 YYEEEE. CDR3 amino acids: CASSVGERPTDTQYF. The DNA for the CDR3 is TGTGCCAGCAGCGTGGGGGAGCGGCCCACAGATACGCAGTATTTT.

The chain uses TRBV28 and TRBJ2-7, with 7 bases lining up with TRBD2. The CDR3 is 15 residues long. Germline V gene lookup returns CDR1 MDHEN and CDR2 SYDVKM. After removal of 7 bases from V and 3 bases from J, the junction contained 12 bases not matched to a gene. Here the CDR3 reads CASNLEASSGYEQYF. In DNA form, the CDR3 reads TGTGCCAGCAACCTCGAAGCGTCTAGCGGCTACGAGCAGTACTTC.

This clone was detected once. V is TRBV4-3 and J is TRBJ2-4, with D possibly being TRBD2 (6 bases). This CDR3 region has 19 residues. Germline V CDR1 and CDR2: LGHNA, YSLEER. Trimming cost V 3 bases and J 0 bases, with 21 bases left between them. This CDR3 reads CASSHRGGGTELAKNIQYF. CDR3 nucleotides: TGCGCCAGCAGCCACCGTGGGGGAGGAACAGAGCTAGCCAAAAACATTCAGTACTTC.